This TCR beta chain is drawn from a study of identical twins. Of note for this clonotype: The target antigen is unknown.

TCRdb re-analysed the 5' RACE reads in MiXCR, keeping a single row per CDR3 protein. The sample lists 400,000 to 550,000 distinct CDR3 sequences, approximately 22% occurring once. Study-wide results and caveats: Not following the same donors, the study drew its conclusions from cross-sectional statistical analysis.

The V gene lost 2 bases and the J gene lost 4 bases, with 14 bases spanning the gap. Germline V lookup: CDR1 SGHRS, CDR2 YFSETQ. The CDR3 covers 15 residues. This same sample was also part of a study on T cells expressing NK-cell markers.

The TCR was taken from a woman aged 18-35 years in good health. Sequencing was performed on CD4+ T cells sorted from blood. The rearrangement uses TRBV5-1 and TRBJ2-3; D is uncertain. CDR3 bases: TGCGCCAGCAGCTTTGCCGTAAACCTCCCAGATACGCAGTATTTT. It yields the protein CASSFAVNLPDTQYF. The full variable domain, rest sourced from reference TRBV5-1 and TRBJ2-3, is KAGVTQTPRYLIKTRGQQVTLSCSPISGHRSVSWYQQTPGQGLQFLFEYFSETQRNKGNFPGRFSGRQFSNSRSEMNVSTLELGDSALYLCASSFAVNLPDTQYFGPGTRLTVL.